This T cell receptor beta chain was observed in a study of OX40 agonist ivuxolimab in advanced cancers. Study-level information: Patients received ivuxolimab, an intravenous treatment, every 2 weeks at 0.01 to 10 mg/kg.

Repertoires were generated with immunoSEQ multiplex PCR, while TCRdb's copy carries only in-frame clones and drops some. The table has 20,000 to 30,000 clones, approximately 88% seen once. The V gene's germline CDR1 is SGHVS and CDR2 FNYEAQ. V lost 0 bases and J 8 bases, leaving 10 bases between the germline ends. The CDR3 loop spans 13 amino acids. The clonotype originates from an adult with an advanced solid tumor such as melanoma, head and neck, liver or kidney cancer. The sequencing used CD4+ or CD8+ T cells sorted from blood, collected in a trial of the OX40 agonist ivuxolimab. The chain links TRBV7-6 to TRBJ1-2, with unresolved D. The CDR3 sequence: CASSLAGIEGYTF. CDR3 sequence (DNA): TGTGCCAGCAGCTTAGCCGGGATTGAAGGCTACACCTTC.